This TCR beta chain was captured by sequencing in a study of T cells in Graves' hyperthyroidism and ophthalmopathy. RNA transcripts served as the template for amplifying TCR beta CDR3 regions. RT-PCR in the first round (using the HTBI primer set) targeted the TCR CDR3. TCRdb analysed the multiplex PCR reads with MiXCR anew, one entry per CDR3 protein. The sample contains about 510,000 distinct CDR3 sequences, 14% of which appear only once. This clonotype was detected many times. On the basis of clinical symptoms, serum thyroxine and TRAb, thyroid ultrasound and orbital computed tomography, diagnoses were made. In germline, CDR1 is SEHNR, CDR2 FQNEAQ (reference sequence). Trimming cost V 5 bases and J 4 bases, with 17 bases left between them. This CDR3 is built from 15 residues.

The sequence came from a woman aged 40 to 55 with Graves' hyperthyroidism. The chain combines TRBV7-9 with TRBJ1-1, with no clear D. The sample was blood. The CDR3 sequence: CASSPSTWRSTEAFF. The CDR3 DNA reads TGTGCCAGCAGCCCCTCAACTTGGAGGAGCACTGAAGCTTTCTTT.